Listed here are 24 T cell receptor beta chains from one sample, sequenced in a study of Ad26.COV2.S vaccination and SARS-CoV-2 variants. Assay used: immunoSEQ multiplex PCR; TCRdb lists only in-frame clones, some missing. The sample carries over 400,000 clones, about 90% recorded once. The treatment is: some 20 received Ad26.COV2.S at low or high dose, single or two shots; roughly five received placebo; per-sample allocation not given. Sampling happened 63 days after the first vaccine or placebo injection. Sequences were derived from peripheral blood, sampled in a trial of Ad26.COV2.S vaccine versus placebo. The receptor source for this set is a person aged 18-65 years who received the Ad26.COV2.S COVID-19 vaccine or a placebo.

V and J are TRBV6-5 and TRBJ1-6; the D is unclear. The ends were cut back, 10 bases at V and 7 bases at J, with 5 bases in the middle. The germline V gene has CDR1 MNHEY and CDR2 SVGAGI. The CDR3 loop spans 10 amino acids. This CDR3 reads CATGNSPLHF. DNA for the CDR3: TGTGCCACGGGCAATTCACCCCTCCACTTT.

J is TRBJ2-7 and V is TRBV29-1, with D perhaps given as TRBD1 or TRBD2 (5 bases each). V lost 7 bases, J lost 0 bases, and 10 bases lay in between. CDR3 length equals 12 residues. Germline lookup yields CDR1 SQVTM and CDR2 ANQGSEA. For the CDR3, the DNA is TGCAGCGCTAGCAGGGACTCCTACGAGCAGTACTTC. Its protein product is CSASRDSYEQYF.

The chain joins TRBV11-3 to TRBJ2-7; no clear D gene. The CDR3 runs 15 residues. Trimming stripped 4 bases from V and 0 bases from J, with 13 bases between. The germline gives CDR1 SGHNT, CDR2 YENEEA. CDR3 residues: CASSSRFGSSYEQYF. The DNA of the CDR3 is TGTGCCAGCAGCTCAAGGTTCGGAAGCTCCTACGAGCAGTACTTC.

The chain employs TRBV7-8 and TRBJ1-2, with 7 bases matching TRBD1. Germline CDR1 is SGHVS and CDR2 is FQNEAQ. This CDR3 is built from 14 residues. After removal of 1 base from V and 4 bases from J, the junction contained 3 bases not matched to a gene. The CDR3 spells CASSLEDRTYGYTF. The DNA of the CDR3 is TGTGCCAGCAGCTTAGAGGACAGGACCTATGGCTACACCTTC.

The chain couples TRBV11-3 to TRBJ1-5; D not certain. V lost 8 bases and J lost 2, with 7 bases in between. The CDR3 totals 12 residues. Germline CDR1 and CDR2: SGHNT and YENEEA. The CDR3 DNA reads TGTGCCAGCGGCGGGGGCAATCAGCCCCAGCATTTT. This translates into CASGGGNQPQHF.

The chain joins TRBV6-2 or TRBV6-3 to TRBJ1-4; the D is unclear. This CDR3 spans 12 amino acids. Germline V gives CDR1 MNHEY, CDR2 SVGEGT. Trimming removed 6 bases at V and 8 bases at J, with 10 bases between. The CDR3 loop reads CASSDGEEKLFF. Here the CDR3 DNA reads TGTGCCAGCAGCGACGGGGAAGAAAAACTGTTTTTT.

The chain recombines TRBV19 with TRBJ2-1; 7 bases agree with TRBD1. CDR3 size: 13 residues. CDR1 is LNHDA, CDR2 SQIVND, per germline (reference sequence). V trimming: 6 bases; J trimming: 6 bases; junction bases outside the gene matches: 5. The CDR3 DNA reads as TGTGCCAGTAGAGCTGACAGGGTCAATGAGCAGTTCTTC. Translating gives CASRADRVNEQFF.

The chain carries TRBV11-2 and TRBJ2-2; TRBD1 aligns across 8 bases. Germline CDR1 and CDR2: SGHAT and FQNNGV. CDR3 size: 15 residues. V lost 1 base to trimming and J lost 9 bases; unmatched junction nucleotides: 7. CDR3 nucleotides: TGTGCCAGCAGCTTAGTCTCAGGGGGCGACCGGGAGCTGTTTTTT. It codes for CASSLVSGGDRELFF.

A single count supports this clone. The chain carries TRBV7-8 and TRBJ1-5; D gene unclear. Germline CDR1 reads SGHVS; CDR2 reads FQNEAQ. This CDR3 is built from 12 residues. V was pared by 5 bases and J by 5 bases, with 7 bases between. CDR3 sequence (DNA): TGTGCCAGCAGCCCTTTATATCAGCCCCAGCATTTT. Protein sequence: CASSPLYQPQHF.

This chain uses TRBV6-5 with TRBJ2-3, with D tentatively TRBD1 (5 bases). The CDR3 covers 15 residues. V shed 6 bases and J shed 2 bases, with 15 bases lying between them. Germline V gene lookup returns CDR1 MNHEY and CDR2 SVGAGI. CDR3 DNA sequence: TGTGCCAGCAGGCCCCCAGGGCCCCACACAGATACGCAGTATTTT. Its protein is CASRPPGPHTDTQYF.

The chain has TRBV5-1 and TRBJ2-1; a possible D gene is TRBD1 (5 bases). The CDR3 has 13 residues. V lost 5 bases and J lost 6, with 12 bases in between. The V gene's germline CDR1 is SGHRS and CDR2 YFSETQ. CDR3 nucleotide sequence: TGCGCCAGCAGTACAGGACCCAGCAATGAGCAGTTCTTC. Its protein is CASSTGPSNEQFF.

The J gene is TRBJ2-1, the V gene TRBV11-2; tentatively, D is TRBD1 or TRBD2 (6 bases each). Trimming shortened V by 5 bases and J by 4 bases, and 15 bases separated the two germline ends. The CDR3 extends over 15 amino acids. Per germline, CDR1 SGHAT and CDR2 FQNNGV. CDR3 sequence reads: CASSQRGAVYNEQFF. The CDR3 coding sequence is TGTGCCAGCAGCCAGAGGGGGGCGGTTTACAATGAGCAGTTCTTC.

The V call is TRBV4-1, the J call TRBJ2-7; D not certain. In germline, CDR1 is MGHRA, CDR2 YSYEKL. V was clipped by 1 base and J by 6 bases, with 13 bases between them. The CDR3 sequence is 14 residues long. DNA for the CDR3: TGCGCCAGCAGCCAAGGTGAACTGTCATCCGAGCAGTACTTC. Translation: CASSQGELSSEQYF.

This clone was recorded only once. This sequence joins TRBV11-2 and TRBJ2-4; 7 bases are a match to TRBD1. J lost 1 base, V lost 0 bases, and 9 bases had no gene match. Per the germline V gene, CDR1 is SGHAT and CDR2 is FQNNGV. The CDR3 sequence is 18 residues long. In DNA form, the CDR3 reads TGTGCCAGCAGCTTAGATGTAGACAGGGAGATGGCCAAAAACATTCAGTACTTC. Translated, it gives CASSLDVDREMAKNIQYF.

The chain recombines TRBV6-4 with TRBJ2-6, with TRBD2 matching over 9 bases. With 3 bases clipped from V and 0 bases from J, the junction kept 0 bases outside the gene matches. The CDR3 is 16 amino acids. CDR1 is MRHNA, CDR2 SNTAGT, per germline. CDR3 in DNA: TGTGCCAGCAGTGAGACTAGCGGCTCTGGGGCCAACGTCCTGACTTTC. Amino acids: CASSETSGSGANVLTF.

V usage is TRBV11-2 and J usage is TRBJ2-5; a possible D gene is TRBD2 (6 bases). V lost 5 bases, J lost 3 bases, and 13 bases lay in between. Germline CDR1 SGHAT, CDR2 FQNNGV. The CDR3 contains 14 residues. The CDR3 nucleotides read TGTGCCAGCAGCCCTTTTTCGGGAGAAGAGACCCAGTACTTC. Translation: CASSPFSGEETQYF.

The chain combines TRBV10-3 with TRBJ2-7; D remains ambiguous. Germline loops: CDR1 ENHRY, CDR2 SYGVKD. Deletions cut 6 bases from V and 2 bases from J, with 8 bases between. There are 12 residues in the CDR3. This CDR3 is CAIRTDTYEQYF. The CDR3 DNA reads TGTGCCATCAGAACTGACACCTACGAGCAGTACTTC.

The CDR3 nucleotides read TGTGCCAGCAGTTCCTACAGCTCTGGGGCCAACGTCCTGACTTTC. Translating gives CASSSYSSGANVLTF. J is TRBJ2-6 and V is TRBV27; D is unclear. This CDR3 spans 15 amino acids. V was pared by 4 bases and J by 0 bases, with 7 bases between. Germline CDR1 and CDR2: MNHEY and SMNVEV (reference sequence).

V and J are TRBV3-1 (or the pseudogene TRBV3-2) and TRBJ2-2, with D possibly matching TRBD2 (6 bases). V dropped 3 bases and J dropped 1 base, with 12 bases sitting between them. Germline V gene lookup returns CDR1 LGHDT and CDR2 YNNKEL (reference sequence). The CDR3 contains 16 residues. CDR3 sequence reads: CASSQRWRGNTGELFF. In DNA, the CDR3 is TGTGCCAGCAGCCAGAGGTGGCGGGGGAACACCGGGGAGCTGTTTTTT.

V usage is TRBV4-3 and J usage is TRBJ2-3; D is ambiguous. Germline V gene lookup returns CDR1 LGHNA and CDR2 YSLEER. Trimming removed 2 bases at V and 5 bases at J, with 8 bases between. CDR3 length equals 13 residues. The CDR3 spells CASSQLRRDTQYF. CDR3 bases: TGCGCCAGCAGCCAACTTAGACGAGATACGCAGTATTTT.

This chain joins TRBV2 and TRBJ1-5; no reliable D call. This CDR3 region has 15 residues. Germline CDR1 reads SNHLY; CDR2 reads FYNNEI. Trimming removed 3 bases at V and 1 base at J, with 10 bases between. CDR3 protein: CASSDRWGSNQPQHF. CDR3 nucleotides: TGTGCCAGCAGTGACCGGTGGGGAAGCAATCAGCCCCAGCATTTT.

The chain uses TRBV6-6 and TRBJ1-1; 9 bases fit TRBD1. The V gene end was trimmed by 0 bases and the J gene end by 5 bases; junction bases not matched to a gene: 1. Germline CDR1 MNHNY, CDR2 SVGAGI (reference sequence). This CDR3 has 14 amino acids. CDR3 amino acids: CASSYSTGGTEAFF. Here the CDR3 DNA reads TGTGCCAGCAGTTACTCGACAGGGGGAACTGAAGCTTTCTTT.

V is TRBV25-1 and J is TRBJ2-7; D possibly corresponds to TRBD1 (6 bases). V shed 4 bases and J shed 2 bases, with 12 bases lying between them. Germline V CDR1 and CDR2: MGHDK, SYGVNS. This CDR3 region has 14 residues. CDR3 amino acids: CASSGKGDPYEQYF. Written as DNA, the CDR3 is TGTGCCAGCAGTGGAAAGGGGGACCCCTACGAGCAGTACTTC.

The J gene is TRBJ1-3, the V gene TRBV7-9; D might be TRBD1 (5 bases). Per germline, CDR1 SEHNR and CDR2 FQNEAQ (reference sequence). There are 14 residues in the CDR3. Trimming took off 3 bases at V and 0 bases at J, with 6 bases between the two ends. The CDR3 region is CASSLRGSGNTIYF. CDR3 nucleotides: TGTGCCAGCAGCTTGAGGGGCTCTGGAAACACCATATATTTT.